This entry lists 31 T cell receptor beta chains sequenced from one sample in a study of cytomegalovirus exposure and HLA in healthy donors. Researchers ran the PCR with 60 Vbeta and 13 Jbeta primers. Generated by immunoSEQ multiplex PCR, the TCRdb table keeps only in-frame clones and is missing some. The data contain under 95,000 clones, less than 10% of them singletons. The sequenced sample was PBMCs. All receptors come from a man aged 50-60 years in good health and CMV-seronegative.

The chain employs TRBV28 and TRBJ2-7; unclear D gene. The CDR3 contains 11 residues. V dropped 7 bases and J dropped 3 bases, with 7 bases sitting between them. CDR1 and CDR2 from the germline V gene are MDHEN and SYDVKM. CDR3 region: CASTPGYEQYF. The DNA for the CDR3 is TGTGCCAGCACACCAGGCTACGAGCAGTACTTC.

The V and J genes are TRBV5-4 and TRBJ2-2; 8 bases fit TRBD1. The CDR3 sequence is 15 residues long. Germline CDR1 reads SGHNT; CDR2 reads YYREEE (reference sequence). The trim removed 4 bases at V and 8 bases at J, leaving 10 bases unmatched. Here the CDR3 reads CASSRGQGGLGELFF. Written as DNA, the CDR3 is TGTGCCAGCAGCAGAGGACAGGGAGGCCTGGGGGAGCTGTTTTTT.

This clone occurred a few times. This chain joins TRBV7-6 and TRBJ2-6, with 10 bases lining up with TRBD2. Looked up from germline, CDR1 is SGHVS and CDR2 is FNYEAQ. The CDR3 extends over 16 amino acids. V lost 4 bases and J lost 0; bases outside the gene matches: 0. The DNA of the CDR3 is TGTGCCAGCAGCTCTAGCGGGAGCTCTGGGGCCAACGTCCTGACTTTC. As protein: CASSSSGSSGANVLTF. Full variable domain (missing parts from reference TRBV7-6 and TRBJ2-6): GAGVSQSPRYKVTKRGQDVALRCDPISGHVSLYWYRQALGQGPEFLTYFNYEAQQDKSGLPNDRFSAERPEGSISTLTIQRTEQRDSAMYRCASSSSGSSGANVLTFGAGSRLTVL.

This clone showed up just a few times. V gene TRBV2 combines with J gene TRBJ2-4, with 7 bases fitting TRBD1. CDR1 and CDR2 (germline): SNHLY, FYNNEI. The trim removed 6 bases at V and 1 base at J, leaving 9 bases unmatched. This CDR3 contains 16 residues. The CDR3 spells CASSQLTGSAKNIQYF. The CDR3 DNA is TGTGCCAGCAGCCAATTGACAGGGTCGGCCAAAAACATTCAGTACTTC.

This clone was counted only a few times. V gene TRBV6-5 combines with J gene TRBJ2-3; TRBD2 matches 10 bases. V trimming: 3 bases; J trimming: 5 bases; junction bases outside the gene matches: 5. The germline V gene encodes CDR1 MNHEY and CDR2 SVGAGI. This CDR3 is 15 amino acids long. CDR3 DNA sequence: TGTGCCAGCAGTTATGCTAGCGGGGGTGTAGATACGCAGTATTTT. Translated, it gives CASSYASGGVDTQYF.

This chain joins TRBV7-9 and TRBJ2-2; no definite D call. The V gene's germline CDR1 is SEHNR and CDR2 FQNEAQ (reference sequence). The CDR3 length is 14 residues. V lost 5 bases, J lost 5 bases, and 12 bases lay in between. CDR3: CASSPTAATGELFF. In nucleotides, the CDR3 is TGTGCCAGCAGCCCGACCGCGGCGACCGGGGAGCTGTTTTTT.

This clone was found a few times. The gene calls are TRBV4-1 and TRBJ1-5; no clear D. Trimming removed 0 bases at V and 3 bases at J, with 12 bases between. The CDR3 totals 16 residues. Germline CDR1 and CDR2: MGHRA and YSYEKL. The CDR3 spells CASSQDSAVSNQPQHF. In nucleotides, the CDR3 is TGCGCCAGCAGCCAAGATAGCGCAGTTTCCAATCAGCCCCAGCATTTT.

The gene calls are TRBV7-6 and TRBJ2-5, with TRBD1 matching over 9 bases. CDR3 length: 16 amino acids. Germline CDR1 is SGHVS and CDR2 is FNYEAQ. The V and J ends lost 5 bases and 5 bases, in that order; junction bases with no gene match: 12. The DNA for the CDR3 is TGTGCCAGCAGCCAAGGAAACAGGGGGCGTTGGGAGACCCAGTACTTC. This encodes CASSQGNRGRWETQYF.

The V call is TRBV15, the J call TRBJ2-3, with 8 bases aligning to TRBD2. The CDR3 has 17 amino acids. Germline CDR1 reads LNHNV; CDR2 reads YYDKDF (reference sequence). V was pared by 5 bases and J by 2 bases, with 12 bases of the junction left unmatched. The DNA for the CDR3 is TGTGCCACCAGCGGTGTAAGACGGGAGGGACTCACAGATACGCAGTATTTT. As protein: CATSGVRREGLTDTQYF.

The CDR3 sequence is CASATMGGITYGYTF. The CDR3 coding sequence is TGTGCCAGCGCCACTATGGGGGGTATCACCTATGGCTACACCTTC. The chain couples TRBV7-9 to TRBJ1-2, with D perhaps matching TRBD1 (5 bases). CDR3 size: 15 residues. The V end lost 8 bases, the J end lost 4 bases, and 20 bases lay between the germline ends. Germline CDR1 SEHNR, CDR2 FQNEAQ (reference sequence).

This clone was seen a few times. The chain combines TRBV6-6 with TRBJ1-3, with 8 bases fitting TRBD1. J was trimmed by 0 bases and V by 0 bases; bases with no gene match: 1. The CDR3 length is 16 residues. From germline, CDR1 is MNHNY and CDR2 SVGAGI (reference sequence). In DNA form, the CDR3 reads TGTGCCAGCAGTTACTCGACAGGGGCCTCTGGAAACACCATATATTTT. It encodes CASSYSTGASGNTIYF.

V usage is TRBV7-6 and J usage is TRBJ2-1, with D maybe TRBD1 (6 bases). V was clipped by 3 bases and J by 7 bases, with 10 bases between them. The germline gives CDR1 SGHVS, CDR2 FNYEAQ. The CDR3 has 13 residues. The CDR3 DNA reads as TGTGCCAGCAGCTTGAATAGGGGGAATGAGCAGTTCTTC. The encoded protein is CASSLNRGNEQFF.

This clone has a handful of counts. In DNA form, the CDR3 reads TGTGCCAGCAGCTTAGTGACCGAGGGCGCTGAAGCTTTCTTT. It encodes CASSLVTEGAEAFF. The chain recombines TRBV7-2 with TRBJ1-1; no clear D gene. Germline CDR1 is SGHTA and CDR2 is FQGNSA. Between the trimmed V and J ends, which lost 1 base and 6 bases, there was a span of 12 bases. The CDR3 contains 14 residues.

This clone was counted only a few times. The V and J genes are TRBV28 and TRBJ1-4, with D perhaps TRBD1 (6 bases). This CDR3 has 11 amino acids. The germline CDR1 and CDR2 sequences are MDHEN and SYDVKM. V lost 6 bases and J lost 11, with 10 bases in between. The chain's CDR3 is CASSRTEKLFF. CDR3 in DNA: TGTGCCAGCAGCCGGACAGAGAAACTGTTTTTT.

This clone has a handful of counts. The chain couples TRBV7-2 to TRBJ2-7; 11 positions match TRBD2. Germline CDR1 is SGHTA and CDR2 is FQGNSA. V was pared by 6 bases and J by 0 bases, with 10 bases of the junction left unmatched. The CDR3 spans 17 residues. Here the CDR3 DNA reads TGTGCCAGCAGATCGACTAGCGGGGTTCCCACCTCCTACGAGCAGTACTTC. It translates to CASRSTSGVPTSYEQYF. Variable domain in full (rest from reference TRBV7-2 and TRBJ2-7): GAGVSQSPSNKVTEKGKDVELRCDPISGHTALYWYRQSLGQGLEFLIYFQGNSAPDKSGLPSDRFSAERTGGSVSTLTIQRTQQEDSAVYLCASRSTSGVPTSYEQYFGPGTRLTVT.

This clone was detected a few times. This chain links TRBV5-1 with TRBJ2-2, with 8 bases that match TRBD1. The CDR3 sequence is 16 residues long. Looked up from germline, CDR1 is SGHRS and CDR2 is YFSETQ. J gave up 8 bases and V 6 bases, and 15 bases lay outside the gene matches. In DNA form, the CDR3 reads TGCGCCAGCACCTCCGACATGGGACAGGCGTTTGGGGAGCTGTTTTTT. Its protein is CASTSDMGQAFGELFF.

This chain uses TRBV19 with TRBJ2-7, with 7 bases aligning to TRBD2. With 6 bases clipped from V and 1 base from J, the junction kept 12 bases outside the gene matches. The CDR3 has 16 residues. Germline CDR1 and CDR2: LNHDA and SQIVND (reference sequence). The CDR3, as DNA: TGTGCCAGTAGGCTACGAAGCGGGGACCGATCCTACGAGCAGTACTTC. Its protein product is CASRLRSGDRSYEQYF. Full variable domain (outside the CDR3, taken from reference TRBV19 and TRBJ2-7): DGGITQSPKYLFRKEGQNVTLSCEQNLNHDAMYWYRQDPGQGLRLIYYSQIVNDFQKGDIAEGYSVSREKKESFPLTVTSAQKNPTAFYLCASRLRSGDRSYEQYFGPGTRLTVT.

For this clone: The junction shows a germline mismatch at one end, possibly a read error. Other DNA sequences in the same sample also yield this CDR3. This chain joins TRBV28 and TRBJ1-3; TRBD1 matches at 9 bases. The CDR3 extends over 18 amino acids. The germline gives CDR1 MDHEN, CDR2 SYDVKM. CDR3 in amino acids: CASSLGTGGTLAGNTIYF. DNA for the CDR3: TGTGCCAGCAGCCTTGGAACAGGGGGCACCTTAGCTGGAAACACTATATATTTT.

This clone was seen more than once but under ten times. This chain uses TRBV28 with TRBJ2-1, with TRBD2 as a possible D gene (5 bases). The germline CDR1 and CDR2 sequences are MDHEN and SYDVKM. The CDR3 spans 15 residues. With 3 bases removed from V and 7 bases from J, the gap between germline ends came to 16 bases. The DNA of the CDR3 is TGTGCCAGCAGTTTCTCCGGGAAAGGATGGAATGAGCAGTTCTTC. It translates to CASSFSGKGWNEQFF. Together with reference TRBV28 and TRBJ2-1, the CDR3 gives the full variable domain: DVKVTQSSRYLVKRTGEKVFLECVQDMDHENMFWYRQDPGLGLRLIYFSYDVKMKEKGDIPEGYSVSREKKERFSLILESASTNQTSMYLCASSFSGKGWNEQFFGPGTRLTVL.

This clone was found a few times. V usage is TRBV7-3 and J usage is TRBJ2-7, with TRBD2 as a possible D gene (6 bases). Germline CDR1 and CDR2: SGHTA and FQGTGA. The CDR3 has 15 amino acids. V dropped 5 bases and J dropped 4 bases, with 18 bases sitting between them. CDR3 residues: CASSPGVGSLYEQYF. DNA for the CDR3: TGTGCCAGCAGCCCGGGAGTTGGCTCCCTGTACGAGCAGTACTTC.

The sample holds a few counts of this clone. The chain carries TRBV6-5 and TRBJ1-4, with a tentative D call TRBD1 (6 bases). The CDR3 contains 13 residues. Trimming removed 6 bases from V and 7 bases from J, with 12 bases in between. Germline V gene sequence: CDR1 MNHEY, CDR2 SVGAGI. The CDR3 DNA sequence: TGTGCCAGCAGAACAGGGCTGATTGAAAAACTGTTTTTT. It translates to CASRTGLIEKLFF.

This clone was observed a handful of times. CDR3: CSGGGRNQETQYF. CDR3 nucleotides: TGCAGCGGGGGGGGACGGAACCAAGAGACCCAGTACTTC. This chain links TRBV29-1 with TRBJ2-5; 7 nucleotides align to TRBD2. V trimming: 7 bases; J trimming: 0 bases; junction bases outside the gene matches: 5. The CDR3 sequence is 13 residues long. Germline V CDR1 and CDR2: SQVTM, ANQGSEA.

This chain links TRBV9 with TRBJ2-3; possible D gene TRBD2, 5 bases. This CDR3 has 15 amino acids. Trimming left V 4 bases short and J 0 bases short, with 12 bases between. The germline V gene encodes CDR1 SGDLS and CDR2 YYNGEE. The CDR3 is CASSPLRTSTDTQYF. In DNA form, the CDR3 reads TGTGCCAGCAGCCCCCTCCGGACTAGCACAGATACGCAGTATTTT.

Only a few counts were recorded for this clone. The chain joins TRBV30 to TRBJ1-5, with D hard to call. V was shortened by 0 bases and J by 0 bases, with 12 bases between the two germline ends. Germline-derived CDR1 and CDR2 are GTSNPN and SVGIG (reference sequence). This CDR3 contains 16 residues. The CDR3 is CAWSVRTAFSNQPQHF. DNA of the CDR3: TGTGCCTGGAGTGTTCGTACAGCTTTTAGCAATCAGCCCCAGCATTTT.

The chain recombines TRBV27 with TRBJ2-2; 9 positions match TRBD2. The germline V gene encodes CDR1 MNHEY and CDR2 SMNVEV (reference sequence). Trimming cost V 7 bases and J 0 bases; bases outside gene matches: 9. The CDR3 totals 17 residues. CDR3 bases: TGTGCCAGCACCATGGGGGCGGGAGGGACGAACACCGGGGAGCTGTTTTTT. It is translated as CASTMGAGGTNTGELFF.

This clone was detected ten times or more. The chain joins TRBV4-1 to TRBJ2-3; the match to TRBD1 covers 9 bases. Losses at the gene ends were 4 bases for V and 3 bases for J; bases not matched to a gene: 5. Per the germline V gene, CDR1 is MGHRA and CDR2 is YSYEKL. CDR3 length: 15 amino acids. CDR3 sequence: CASSPSGTGTDTQYF. CDR3 DNA sequence: TGCGCCAGCAGCCCCTCCGGGACAGGGACAGATACGCAGTATTTT.

This clone was counted a few times. The genes are TRBV28 and TRBJ1-1; 7 bases match TRBD1. CDR3 length: 16 residues. J lost 0 bases, V lost 2 bases, and 6 bases had no gene match. Germline V gene data show CDR1 as MDHEN and CDR2 as SYDVKM. The CDR3 DNA sequence: TGTGCCAGCAGTTTACCGCAGGGGGTTATGAACACTGAAGCTTTCTTT. Residues: CASSLPQGVMNTEAFF.

This rearrangement joins TRBV29-1 to TRBJ2-7; D gene ambiguous. The germline V gene has CDR1 SQVTM and CDR2 ANQGSEA. Trimming pared 5 bases from V and 6 bases from J, leaving 20 bases between. The CDR3 spans 14 residues. The CDR3 DNA sequence: TGCAGCGTTCACAAGTGGCTCAGTACCATCGAGCAGTACTTC. Its translation: CSVHKWLSTIEQYF.

This clone was found a few times. The rearrangement joins TRBV5-1 to TRBJ2-2; 7 bases are shared with TRBD1. The CDR3 extends over 14 amino acids. The trim removed 5 bases at V and 6 bases at J, leaving 7 bases unmatched. CDR1 and CDR2 from the germline V gene are SGHRS and YFSETQ. As DNA, the CDR3 is TGCGCCAGCAGGCTGACAGGGTCGCCCGGGGAGCTGTTTTTT. Translation gives CASRLTGSPGELFF.

J is TRBJ1-1 and V is TRBV7-8; tentative D call: TRBD1 (6 bases). The germline gives CDR1 SGHVS, CDR2 FQNEAQ. The CDR3 spans 14 residues. V shed 1 base and J shed 7 bases, with 13 bases lying between them. The DNA for the CDR3 is TGTGCCAGCAGCTTAGTTTACAGGGATGGTGAAGCTTTCTTT. Translation gives CASSLVYRDGEAFF.

This chain links TRBV5-6 with TRBJ1-1; 7 nucleotides match TRBD1. CDR1 SGHDT and CDR2 YYEEEE come from the germline V gene. V was pared by 0 bases and J by 6 bases, with 14 bases of the junction left unmatched. The CDR3 has 17 residues. CDR3 region: CASSLAKKGTAISEAFF. CDR3 nucleotides: TGTGCCAGCAGCTTGGCCAAGAAGGGGACAGCCATTTCTGAAGCTTTCTTT.